These 17 T cell receptor beta chains originate from one sample sequenced in a study of T cell responses to AZD1222 COVID-19 vaccine. Here immunoSEQ multiplex PCR was the method, and the copy in TCRdb shows in-frame clones only, minus some. The repertoire consists of 150,000 or so clones, with around nine tenths occurring once and the leading ten covering more than 1.3%. The starting material was peripheral blood, obtained on day 0 of AZD1222 vaccination. Receptors were obtained from an adult in good health.

DNA for the CDR3: TGTGCCAGCAGCAAACCGACAGACCAGAACACTGAAGCTTTCTTT. Protein: CASSKPTDQNTEAFF. This chain joins TRBV5-5 and TRBJ1-1, with D tentatively TRBD1 (5 bases). The CDR3 extends over 15 amino acids. The germline CDR1 and CDR2 sequences are SGHKS and YYEKEE (reference sequence). Trimming took 4 bases from V and 1 from J, leaving 14 bases between them.

The rearrangement uses TRBV7-9 and TRBJ2-4; TRBD1 matches at 10 bases. The germline V gene has CDR1 SEHNR and CDR2 FQNEAQ (reference sequence). The CDR3 totals 14 residues. The ends lost 5 bases at V and 10 bases at J; junction bases unmatched: 8. CDR3 region: CASSPDRGARIQYF. CDR3 nucleotide sequence: TGTGCCAGCAGCCCGGACAGGGGGGCCCGGATTCAGTACTTC. The full variable domain, in which reference TRBV7-9 and TRBJ2-4 provide the parts outside the CDR3, is DTGVSQNPRHKITKRGQNVTFRCDPISEHNRLYWYRQTLGQGPEFLTYFQNEAQLEKSRLLSDRFSAERPKGSFSTLEIQRTEQGDSAMYLCASSPDRGARIQYFGAGTRLSVL.

The rearrangement links TRBV24-1 to TRBJ2-7; 15 bases agree with TRBD2. Germline V gene data show CDR1 as KGHDR and CDR2 as SFDVKD. The CDR3 is 16 residues long. Trimming took 7 bases from V and 0 from J; bases not matched to a gene: 3. The CDR3 reads CATSGTSGRSSYEQYF. The CDR3 nucleotides read TGTGCCACCAGCGGGACTAGCGGGAGGAGCTCCTACGAGCAGTACTTC.

In DNA, the CDR3 is TGTGCCACCAGCAGAGACCCGGGGCGTTCCTACAATGAGCAGTTCTTC. As protein: CATSRDPGRSYNEQFF. The V and J genes are TRBV15 and TRBJ2-1; either TRBD1 or TRBD2 may fit D (5 bases each). The CDR3 extends over 16 amino acids. Trimming removed 0 bases at V and 1 base at J, with 10 bases between. Germline V gene sequence: CDR1 LNHNV, CDR2 YYDKDF (reference sequence).

This clone was counted only a few times. V and J are TRBV19 and TRBJ2-2, with D perhaps TRBD1 or TRBD2 (5 bases each). Germline V gene sequence: CDR1 LNHDA, CDR2 SQIVND (reference sequence). The germline V and J ends were trimmed by 3 bases and 5 bases, with 19 bases remaining between them. The CDR3 is made up of 17 amino acids. CDR3 loop: CASSILEGRVLTGELFF. DNA of the CDR3: TGTGCCAGTAGTATTTTAGAGGGGCGAGTTTTGACCGGGGAGCTGTTTTTT.

This chain joins TRBV7-9 and TRBJ1-1; a possible D gene is TRBD1 (5 bases). V dropped 3 bases and J dropped 3 bases, with 14 bases sitting between them. The length of the CDR3 is 15 residues. From germline, CDR1 is SEHNR and CDR2 FQNEAQ (reference sequence). The CDR3 loop is CASSLNRQGDTEAFF. CDR3 DNA: TGTGCCAGCAGCTTGAATAGGCAGGGCGACACTGAAGCTTTCTTT.

The V and J genes are TRBV14 and TRBJ2-1, with 8 nucleotides matching TRBD2. Germline assignment: CDR1 SGHDN and CDR2 FVKESK. V shed 4 bases, J shed 10 bases, and the junction held 9 bases outside the gene matches. This CDR3 comprises 14 residues. CDR3 sequence reads: CASSPIREGPEQFF. In DNA form, the CDR3 reads TGTGCCAGCAGCCCAATACGGGAGGGCCCGGAGCAGTTCTTC.

The V gene is TRBV30, the J gene TRBJ1-5, with D tentatively TRBD1 (6 bases). V gave up 5 bases and J gave up 2 bases, with 13 bases separating them. This CDR3 comprises 14 residues. The germline V gene has CDR1 GTSNPN and CDR2 SVGIG (reference sequence). The CDR3 here is CAWAQGKGNQPQHF. CDR3 sequence (DNA): TGTGCCTGGGCCCAGGGGAAGGGCAATCAGCCCCAGCATTTT.

The chain combines TRBV27 with TRBJ2-2, with D unresolved. V lost 10 bases and J lost 0, with 3 bases in between. Per the germline V gene, CDR1 is MNHEY and CDR2 is SMNVEV (reference sequence). The CDR3 length is 11 residues. The CDR3 here is CATANTGELFF. The DNA for the CDR3 is TGTGCCACCGCGAACACCGGGGAGCTGTTTTTT.

This sequence joins TRBV10-3 and TRBJ1-2, with D possibly matching TRBD1 (5 bases). The V gene lost 0 bases and the J gene lost 6 bases, with 17 bases spanning the gap. Germline values: CDR1 ENHRY, CDR2 SYGVKD. The CDR3 length is 16 residues. CDR3 DNA: TGTGCCATCAGTGAGTCCCGGGGGGGACCCTACCATGGCTACACCTTC. Translation gives CAISESRGGPYHGYTF.

The genes are TRBV5-6 and TRBJ2-7, with 7 nucleotides matching TRBD1. The CDR3 spans 15 residues. Germline-derived CDR1 and CDR2 are SGHDT and YYEEEE. The V gene end was trimmed by 2 bases and the J gene end by 2 bases; junction bases not matched to a gene: 7. CDR3 region: CASSFYRGYPYEQYF. CDR3 coding DNA: TGTGCCAGCAGCTTCTACAGGGGATACCCCTACGAGCAGTACTTC. The whole variable domain, remainder taken from reference TRBV5-6 and TRBJ2-7, is DAGVTQSPTHLIKTRGQQVTLRCSPKSGHDTVSWYQQALGQGPQFIFQYYEEEERQRGNFPDRFSGHQFPNYSSELNVNALLLGDSALYLCASSFYRGYPYEQYFGPGTRLTVT.

This chain uses TRBV12-5 with TRBJ1-5; D is unresolved. Per the germline V gene, CDR1 is LGHNT and CDR2 is FRNRAP. CDR3 size: 15 residues. V lost 3 bases to trimming and J lost 6 bases, with 15 bases between them. The CDR3 here is CASGLGSKGGQPQHF. For the CDR3, the DNA is TGTGCTAGTGGTTTAGGCAGTAAGGGTGGTCAGCCCCAGCATTTT.

The genes are TRBV30 and TRBJ1-3, with 8 positions matching TRBD1. Unmatched junction bases numbered 2, after V lost 1 base and J lost 0 bases. Germline values: CDR1 GTSNPN, CDR2 SVGIG (reference sequence). CDR3 length: 15 residues. CDR3 sequence reads: CAWSADRGSGNTIYF. The DNA of the CDR3 is TGTGCCTGGAGTGCAGACAGGGGCTCTGGAAACACCATATATTTT.

In this sample, this clone turned up once. The V and J genes are TRBV7-3 and TRBJ2-2, with D perhaps matching TRBD1 (6 bases). CDR3 size: 17 residues. Per the germline V gene, CDR1 is SGHTA and CDR2 is FQGTGA. V shed 1 base and J shed 2 bases, with 14 bases lying between them. CDR3: CASSLRHGDINTGELFF. The CDR3, as DNA: TGTGCCAGCAGCTTAAGACATGGGGACATAAACACCGGGGAGCTGTTTTTT.

The chain carries TRBV19 and TRBJ2-3; D is tentatively TRBD1 or TRBD2 (7 bases each). This CDR3 is built from 16 residues. V was trimmed by 0 bases and J by 4 bases, leaving 14 bases between them. From germline, CDR1 is LNHDA and CDR2 SQIVND (reference sequence). The CDR3 loop reads CASSIDPRGGADTQYF. The CDR3 bases are TGTGCCAGTAGTATAGATCCCAGGGGGGGGGCAGATACGCAGTATTTT.

This clone was seen just once. The V and J genes are TRBV19 and TRBJ1-2; 8 bases fit TRBD1. This CDR3 has 14 residues. The V gene end was trimmed by 9 bases and the J gene end by 6 bases; junction bases not matched to a gene: 12. CDR1 and CDR2 from the germline V gene are LNHDA and SQIVND (reference sequence). The CDR3 coding sequence is TGTGCCAGCAGTCGGCCAGGGGGCGCGGATGGCTACACCTTC. Encoded protein: CASSRPGGADGYTF.

V gene TRBV19 combines with J gene TRBJ1-3, with a tentative D call TRBD1 (5 bases). In germline, CDR1 is LNHDA, CDR2 SQIVND (reference sequence). The CDR3 spans 15 residues. V was pared by 6 bases and J by 3 bases, with 15 bases between. CDR3 in amino acids: CASSRGDGNGNTIYF. The CDR3 region has the DNA TGTGCCAGTAGCCGAGGGGATGGAAATGGAAACACCATATATTTT.